This TCR beta chain is drawn from a study of healthy donors' naive CD4 and CD8 T cells. Study-wide background: Donors spanned ages 20-25, 40-50 and 60-70 years, half female. A new alpha primer set targeted every functional IMGT alpha variant.

Each TCR library used around 0.5 ug of total RNA and a linear amplification protocol. TCRdb analysed the reads with MiXCR anew, one entry per CDR3 protein. There are approximately 180,000 distinct CDR3 sequences in the sample; about 74% occur only once, and about 2.4% lies in the top ten. Sample: naive CD4+ and CD8+ T cells sorted from blood, pooled from several donors. The sequence came from a pool of human donors in good health; the sample pools cells from several healthy donors.

The CDR3 loop reads CSVEGGRGDTQYF. The CDR3 nucleotides read TGCAGCGTTGAAGGGGGCAGGGGAGATACGCAGTATTTT. J is TRBJ2-3 and V is TRBV29-1; maybe TRBD1 (6 bases). The CDR3 sequence is 13 residues long. Germline V CDR1 and CDR2: SQVTM, ANQGSEA. V shed 1 base and J shed 5 bases, with 10 bases lying between them.